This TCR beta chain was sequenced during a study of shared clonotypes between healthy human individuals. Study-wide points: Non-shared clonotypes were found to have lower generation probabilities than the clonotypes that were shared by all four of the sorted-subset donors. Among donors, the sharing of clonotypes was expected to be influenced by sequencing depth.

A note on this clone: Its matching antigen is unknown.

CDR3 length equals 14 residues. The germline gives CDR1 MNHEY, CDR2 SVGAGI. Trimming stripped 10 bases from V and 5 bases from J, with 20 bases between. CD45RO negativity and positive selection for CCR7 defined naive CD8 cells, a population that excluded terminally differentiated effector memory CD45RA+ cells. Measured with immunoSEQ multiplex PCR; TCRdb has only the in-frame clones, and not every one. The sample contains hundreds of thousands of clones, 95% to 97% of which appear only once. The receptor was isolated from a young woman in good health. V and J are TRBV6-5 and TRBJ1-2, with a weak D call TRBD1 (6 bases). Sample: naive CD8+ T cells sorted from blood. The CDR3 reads CATSVRGPLYGYTF. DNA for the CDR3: TGTGCCACCTCTGTCAGGGGTCCCTTATATGGCTACACCTTC.